Each of the 13 T cell receptor beta chains below was sequenced from the same sample in a study of cytomegalovirus exposure and HLA in healthy donors. The PCR had 60 Vbeta and 13 Jbeta primers. Clones were sequenced by immunoSEQ multiplex PCR, and TCRdb holds only the in-frame ones, with some missing. Seen here are 150,000 to 200,000 clones, approximately 71% observed once, and the top ten hold roughly 1.5%. Input material: PBMCs. The receptors originated from a man aged 50-60 years in good health and CMV-seronegative.

The chain joins TRBV9 to TRBJ2-1; 7 bases match TRBD2. Germline CDR1 and CDR2: SGDLS and YYNGEE. The length of the CDR3 is 16 residues. V shed 0 bases, J shed 10 bases, and the junction held 13 bases outside the gene matches. As DNA, the CDR3 is TGTGCCAGCAGCGTAGGATCTGCGGGGGTCACGGGGGAGCAGTTCTTC. It specifies CASSVGSAGVTGEQFF.

This rearrangement joins TRBV2 to TRBJ2-3; possibly TRBD1 for D (6 bases). The V end was cut by 6 bases, the J end by 5 bases, with 15 bases between. The CDR3 totals 14 residues. CDR1 and CDR2 (germline): SNHLY, FYNNEI. CDR3 DNA sequence: TGTGCCAGCAGGCCGCAGGGGAAAGGAGATACGCAGTATTTT. This sequence encodes CASRPQGKGDTQYF.

V gene TRBV2 combines with J gene TRBJ2-2, with 10 bases matching TRBD1. The CDR3 extends over 15 amino acids. J lost 7 bases, V lost 2 bases, and 4 bases had no gene match. Germline V gives CDR1 SNHLY, CDR2 FYNNEI. The CDR3 loop reads CASSEWTGGNGELFF. In DNA, the CDR3 is TGTGCCAGCAGTGAATGGACAGGGGGTAACGGGGAGCTGTTTTTT.

This chain joins TRBV9 and TRBJ2-4; D is perhaps TRBD2 (5 bases). CDR3 length equals 14 residues. Germline V gene lookup returns CDR1 SGDLS and CDR2 YYNGEE. The CDR3 nucleotides read TGTGCAAGCGGAGGCCGGGGAGCCAAAAACATTCAGTACTTC. Protein sequence: CASGGRGAKNIQYF.

The V call is TRBV27, the J call TRBJ2-2; 9 bases agree with TRBD2. The J segment lost 7 bases and the V segment lost 3 bases, leaving 6 bases of the junction unmatched. Per the germline V gene, CDR1 is MNHEY and CDR2 is SMNVEV (reference sequence). CDR3 length: 15 amino acids. This chain's CDR3 is CASSLQGLAVGELFF. The CDR3 DNA follows: TGTGCCAGCAGTTTGCAGGGACTAGCCGTCGGGGAGCTGTTTTTT.

This chain uses TRBV5-8 with TRBJ2-4; D perhaps matches TRBD1 (6 bases). The CDR3 extends over 13 amino acids. The V and J ends lost 6 bases and 6 bases respectively, with 13 bases between them. Germline V CDR1 and CDR2: SGHTS, YDEGEE. The CDR3 loop reads CASTRNRANIQYF. The CDR3 DNA is TGTGCCAGCACCCGGAACAGGGCAAACATTCAGTACTTC.

The chain joins TRBV6-4 to TRBJ2-1; possibly TRBD2 for D (5 bases). Germline V CDR1 and CDR2: MRHNA, SNTAGT. The CDR3 contains 15 residues. With 5 bases removed from V and 0 bases from J, the gap between germline ends came to 11 bases. The DNA of the CDR3 is TGTGCCAGCAGTTCGGCGGGTCACTCCTACAATGAGCAGTTCTTC. This codes for CASSSAGHSYNEQFF.

The chain uses TRBV5-6 and TRBJ2-5; D is possibly TRBD2 (6 bases). Trimming took off 0 bases at V and 4 bases at J, with 19 bases between the two ends. There are 17 residues in the CDR3. The germline V gene encodes CDR1 SGHDT and CDR2 YYEEEE. The CDR3 sequence is CASSLGWSTSKSETQYF. CDR3 sequence (DNA): TGTGCCAGCAGCTTGGGGTGGAGTACTAGCAAGTCAGAGACCCAGTACTTC.

V usage is TRBV2 and J usage is TRBJ2-1; 12 bases are a match to TRBD2. The V segment lost 3 bases and the J segment 5 bases; nucleotides outside the gene matches: 8. From germline, CDR1 is SNHLY and CDR2 FYNNEI. The CDR3 spans 17 residues. The chain's CDR3 is CASSDGILAGGHNEQFF. The DNA for the CDR3 is TGTGCCAGCAGTGATGGCATCCTAGCGGGGGGGCACAATGAGCAGTTCTTC.

This clone was observed a handful of times. The V and J genes are TRBV12-5 and TRBJ2-3; D might be TRBD2 (7 bases). The CDR3 has 16 amino acids. In germline, CDR1 is LGHNT, CDR2 FRNRAP. Trimming left V 0 bases short and J 3 bases short, with 13 bases between. CDR3 in amino acids: CASGLVEGGPTDTQYF. For the CDR3, the DNA is TGTGCTAGTGGTTTGGTTGAGGGGGGGCCGACAGATACGCAGTATTTT.

This clone has just one count. This chain joins TRBV5-1 and TRBJ2-2; tentative D call: TRBD1 (6 bases). This CDR3 is built from 15 residues. Per germline, CDR1 SGHRS and CDR2 YFSETQ. V lost 4 bases, J lost 0 bases, and 10 bases lay in between. The CDR3 here is CASSQAGANTGELFF. The CDR3 nucleotides are TGCGCCAGCAGCCAGGCAGGGGCGAACACCGGGGAGCTGTTTTTT.

V and J are TRBV15 and TRBJ1-6; tentative D call: TRBD1 (5 bases). The ends were cut back, 1 base at V and 9 bases at J, with 7 bases in the middle. This CDR3 comprises 13 residues. Germline loops: CDR1 LNHNV, CDR2 YYDKDF (reference sequence). CDR3 DNA: TGTGCCACCAGCAGAGGCGGGGGTTCACCCCTCCACTTT. It is translated as CATSRGGGSPLHF.

This clone was counted a few times. This chain links TRBV19 with TRBJ1-4; 7 bases are shared with TRBD1. The CDR3 runs 14 residues. Germline assignment: CDR1 LNHDA and CDR2 SQIVND (reference sequence). The V and J ends lost 4 bases and 7 bases, in that order; junction bases with no gene match: 6. CDR3 sequence (DNA): TGTGCCAGTAGTACCGCCGGGACAGTTGAAAAACTGTTTTTT. This translates into CASSTAGTVEKLFF.